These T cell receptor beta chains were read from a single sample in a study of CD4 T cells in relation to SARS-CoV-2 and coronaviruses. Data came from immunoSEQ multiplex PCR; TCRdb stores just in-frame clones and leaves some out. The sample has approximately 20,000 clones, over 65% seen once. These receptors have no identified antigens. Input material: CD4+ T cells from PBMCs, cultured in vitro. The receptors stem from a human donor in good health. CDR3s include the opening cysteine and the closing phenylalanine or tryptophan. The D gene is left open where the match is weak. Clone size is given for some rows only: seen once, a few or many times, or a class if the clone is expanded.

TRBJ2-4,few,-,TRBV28,TGTGCCAGCAGACAGGGCGCCAAAAACATTCAGTACTTC,CASRQGAKNIQYF
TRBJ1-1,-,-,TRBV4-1,TGCGCCAGCAGCCAAGATATCTCCAATACGGTGAACACTGAAGCTTTCTTT,CASSQDISNTVNTEAFF
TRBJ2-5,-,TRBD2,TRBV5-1,TGCGCCAGCAGCTGGGAGGGCTCAGCTCAAGAGACCCAGTACTTC,CASSWEGSAQETQYF
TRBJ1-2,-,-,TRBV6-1,TGTGCCAGCAGTGAAGTGGCAGGGAGCTATGGCTACACCTTC,CASSEVAGSYGYTF
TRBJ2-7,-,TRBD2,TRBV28,TGTGCCAGCAGTTTAGTCCTCGCGGGAGGAAGCTACGAGCAGTACTTC,CASSLVLAGGSYEQYF
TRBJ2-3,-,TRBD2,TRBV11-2,TGTGCCAGCAGCCAAGGTGCTAGCGGGATGCATACGCAGTATTTT,CASSQGASGMHTQYF
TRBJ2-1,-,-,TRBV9,TGTGCCAGCAGCGTAGATTCAGAGCAGTTCTTC,CASSVDSEQFF
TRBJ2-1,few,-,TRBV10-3,TGTGCCATCAGTGAGTCGGGAGCTAGTGAGCAGTTCTTC,CAISESGASEQFF
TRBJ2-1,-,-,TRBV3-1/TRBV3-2,TGTGCCAGCAGCCAAGGTTGGAATGAGCAGTTCTTC,CASSQGWNEQFF
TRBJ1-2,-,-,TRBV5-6,TGTGCCAGCAGTCAAGGGGTGAACTATGGCTACACCTTC,CASSQGVNYGYTF
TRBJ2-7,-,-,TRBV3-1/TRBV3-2,TGTGCCAGCAGCCAAGGACCCCCGGAAGAGCAGTACTTC,CASSQGPPEEQYF
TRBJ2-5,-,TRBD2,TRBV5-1,TGCGCCAGCAGCTTGGGGGGACTAGCGGGAGAGACCCAGTACTTC,CASSLGGLAGETQYF
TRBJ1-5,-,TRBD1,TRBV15,TGTGCCACCAGCAGAAGGGACAGGAGCAATCAGCCCCAGCATTTT,CATSRRDRSNQPQHF
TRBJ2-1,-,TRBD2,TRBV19,TGTGCCAGTAGTATAACGGGGGGATTGAGCGGGAGTGGGAATGAGCAGTTCTTC,CASSITGGLSGSGNEQFF
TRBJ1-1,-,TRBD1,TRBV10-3,TGTGCCATCACCGCACAGGGGGGAACTGAAGCTTTCTTT,CAITAQGGTEAFF
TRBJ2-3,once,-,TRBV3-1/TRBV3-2,TGTGCCAGCAGCCCCTTCTCCAAGGTAGATACGCAGTATTTT,CASSPFSKVDTQYF
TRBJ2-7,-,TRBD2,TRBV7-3,TGTGCCAGCAGCCTCGGCCCCGGGACTAGCGGAGCGGGGCAGTACTTC,CASSLGPGTSGAGQYF
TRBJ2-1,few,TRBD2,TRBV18,TGTGCCAGCTCAAAGGGACTAGCGGGGTTCAATGAGCAGTTCTTC,CASSKGLAGFNEQFF